The 28 T cell receptor beta chains reported below all come from one sample, sequenced in a study of blood T cell repertoires in COVID-19. The method was immunoSEQ multiplex PCR; TCRdb's version includes in-frame clones alone and lacks a portion of them. The sample yields roughly 230,000 clones, 90% seen once. The sequenced material came from peripheral blood. Receptor source: a woman in her sixties or seventies with COVID-19, enrolled during active disease.

This clone has only one observation. This chain uses TRBV9 with TRBJ1-2, with TRBD1 matching 9 bases. Trimming removed 4 bases from V and 7 bases from J; junction bases left unmatched: 11. The CDR3 runs 15 residues. From germline, CDR1 is SGDLS and CDR2 YYNGEE. CDR3 region: CASSPRTGVPFGYTF. The CDR3 DNA is TGTGCCAGCAGCCCCCGGACAGGGGTCCCCTTTGGCTACACCTTC.

J is TRBJ1-2 and V is TRBV3-1 (or the pseudogene TRBV3-2), with 7 bases that match TRBD1. The V segment lost 10 bases and the J segment 4 bases; nucleotides outside the gene matches: 12. CDR3 length equals 14 residues. Germline V CDR1 and CDR2: LGHDT, YNNKEL (reference sequence). As DNA, the CDR3 is TGTGCCACTAAGGCAGGGGGTTTCGCCTATGGCTACACCTTC. Protein: CATKAGGFAYGYTF.

V gene TRBV2 combines with J gene TRBJ1-3, with TRBD1 matching 8 bases. The germline CDR1 and CDR2 sequences are SNHLY and FYNNEI. The ends lost 3 bases at V and 6 bases at J; junction bases unmatched: 1. The CDR3 contains 13 residues. In DNA, the CDR3 is TGTGCCAGCAGTGAGGGACAGGAAAACACCATATATTTT. Its protein is CASSEGQENTIYF.

This clone was recorded once. V usage is TRBV9 and J usage is TRBJ2-2, with TRBD2 identical over 11 bases. The CDR3 consists of 16 residues. Germline assignment: CDR1 SGDLS and CDR2 YYNGEE. V lost 4 bases and J lost 7; bases outside the gene matches: 9. The CDR3 reads CASSPRLAGTGGELFF. The DNA for the CDR3 is TGTGCCAGCAGCCCCCGACTAGCGGGGACCGGCGGGGAGCTGTTTTTT. Full variable domain (remainder filled in from reference TRBV9 and TRBJ2-2): DSGVTQTPKHLITATGQRVTLRCSPRSGDLSVYWYQQSLDQGLQFLIQYYNGEERAKGNILERFSAQQFPDLHSELNLSSLELGDSALYFCASSPRLAGTGGELFFGEGSRLTVL.

The rearrangement joins TRBV4-2 to TRBJ2-5; 11 nucleotides match TRBD1. The CDR3 sequence is 17 residues long. V was clipped by 1 base and J by 3 bases; unmatched bases: 7. Germline-derived CDR1 and CDR2 are LGHNA and YNFKEQ. This CDR3 is CASSQAAGQGAEETQYF. The CDR3 coding sequence is TGTGCCAGCAGCCAAGCCGCAGGACAGGGGGCCGAAGAGACCCAGTACTTC.

The chain employs TRBV5-1 and TRBJ2-1; D might be TRBD1 (5 bases). The CDR3 consists of 15 residues. The V gene lost 2 bases and the J gene lost 7 bases, with 16 bases spanning the gap. Germline V CDR1 and CDR2: SGHRS, YFSETQ. CDR3 loop: CASSFMQGKGNEQFF. DNA for the CDR3: TGCGCCAGCAGCTTCATGCAGGGAAAGGGGAATGAGCAGTTCTTC.

This chain joins TRBV5-4 and TRBJ1-1; a possible D gene is TRBD1 (5 bases). The germline CDR1 and CDR2 sequences are SGHNT and YYREEE (reference sequence). Deletions cut 0 bases from V and 5 bases from J, with 14 bases between. CDR3 length equals 15 residues. The CDR3 spells CASSLDSGLRTEAFF. CDR3 coding DNA: TGTGCCAGCAGCTTGGACTCAGGGCTAAGGACTGAAGCTTTCTTT.

CDR3 DNA sequence: TGTGCCAGCAGCTATAGTCGGGGATGGGCAGGGGGAGCTTTCTTT. Its translation is CASSYSRGWAGGAFF. V usage is TRBV7-2 and J usage is TRBJ1-1; the match to TRBD1 covers 7 bases. Germline-derived CDR1 and CDR2 are SGHTA and FQGNSA. The CDR3 runs to 15 residues. The ends lost 4 bases at V and 10 bases at J; junction bases unmatched: 15.

V gene TRBV6-4 combines with J gene TRBJ1-1; tentatively, D is TRBD1 (5 bases). This CDR3 is 17 amino acids long. Germline lookup yields CDR1 MRHNA and CDR2 SNTAGT. V was pared by 2 bases and J by 0 bases, with 16 bases between. The CDR3 nucleotides read TGTGCCAGCAGTGACAAAGGGGCCCTTTCCTTGAACACTGAAGCTTTCTTT. This gives the protein CASSDKGALSLNTEAFF.

The count of this clone is one. This sequence joins TRBV9 and TRBJ2-5, with a weak D call TRBD1 (6 bases). Trimming removed 3 bases at V and 1 base at J, with 13 bases between. The CDR3 runs 15 residues. CDR1 is SGDLS and CDR2 is YYNGEE in the germline V gene. The CDR3 loop is CASSARTVAQETQYF. In DNA, the CDR3 is TGTGCCAGCAGCGCCCGGACAGTCGCCCAAGAGACCCAGTACTTC.

The genes are TRBV28 and TRBJ1-2; D is ambiguous. The CDR3 totals 14 residues. Trimming stripped 5 bases from V and 4 bases from J, with 14 bases between. Germline CDR1 is MDHEN and CDR2 is SYDVKM. CDR3 amino acids: CASSPPLLSYGYTF. CDR3 nucleotides: TGTGCCAGCAGTCCCCCACTTTTATCCTATGGCTACACCTTC.

This clone was detected once. The rearrangement joins TRBV19 to TRBJ2-1; TRBD2 agrees at 7 bases. CDR3 length: 17 residues. With V trimmed by 4 bases and J by 6 bases, 15 bases remained unmatched. Germline V gene lookup returns CDR1 LNHDA and CDR2 SQIVND (reference sequence). The CDR3 DNA reads as TGTGCCAGTAGTAAGGACCACCGGGACTATGGGACCAATGAGCAGTTCTTC. Translation: CASSKDHRDYGTNEQFF.

The chain joins TRBV27 to TRBJ2-3; D is ambiguous. The V gene's germline CDR1 is MNHEY and CDR2 SMNVEV (reference sequence). This CDR3 comprises 13 residues. V gave up 2 bases and J gave up 5 bases, with 8 bases separating them. Here the CDR3 reads CASSLRVGDTQYF. The CDR3 DNA reads TGTGCCAGCAGTTTACGGGTGGGAGATACGCAGTATTTT.

This rearrangement joins TRBV6-1 to TRBJ1-6, with D uncertain. Germline V gene lookup returns CDR1 MNHNS and CDR2 SASEGT. This CDR3 region has 13 residues. Trimming stripped 2 bases from V and 15 bases from J, with 14 bases between. The CDR3 DNA is TGTGCCAGCAGTGAATCTAGGGAGGGCAACCTCCACTTT. Translating it yields CASSESREGNLHF.

This chain uses TRBV30 with TRBJ1-2; tentatively, D is TRBD1 (6 bases). Germline assignment: CDR1 GTSNPN and CDR2 SVGIG (reference sequence). V was trimmed by 1 base and J by 4 bases, leaving 16 bases between them. This CDR3 is built from 15 residues. The CDR3: CAWSAGLTGPYGYTF. The CDR3 region has the DNA TGTGCCTGGAGTGCAGGTCTGACAGGCCCCTATGGCTACACCTTC. The full variable domain, with the rest looked up from reference TRBV30 and TRBJ1-2, is SQTIHQWPATLVQPVGSPLSLECTVEGTSNPNLYWYRQAAGRGLQLLFYSVGIGQISSEVPQNLSASRPQDRQFILSSKKLLLSDSGFYLCAWSAGLTGPYGYTFGSGTRLTVV.

The chain employs TRBV3-1 (or the pseudogene TRBV3-2) and TRBJ1-2; TRBD1 aligns across 9 bases. The CDR3 consists of 14 residues. V was pared by 5 bases and J by 3 bases, with 4 bases of the junction left unmatched. The germline CDR1 and CDR2 sequences are LGHDT and YNNKEL (reference sequence). The chain's CDR3 is CASSATGGDYGYTF. The CDR3 DNA reads TGTGCCAGCAGCGCAACAGGGGGCGACTATGGCTACACCTTC.

The V and J genes are TRBV12-3 or TRBV12-4 and TRBJ1-4, with 8 bases aligning to TRBD1. The V and J ends lost 5 bases and 15 bases, in that order; junction bases with no gene match: 8. The CDR3 is 12 residues long. For the CDR3, the DNA is TGTGCCAGCAGTGATACTCCGGGACAGGTGTTTTTT. Protein product: CASSDTPGQVFF.

This chain links TRBV7-2 with TRBJ2-2, with D perhaps matching TRBD1 (5 bases). V was trimmed by 1 base and J by 5 bases, leaving 11 bases between them. The CDR3 is 15 residues long. The germline CDR1 and CDR2 sequences are SGHTA and FQGNSA. The CDR3 DNA follows: TGTGCCAGCAGCTTAGGGCAGGGTCGTACCGGGGAGCTGTTTTTT. Translation: CASSLGQGRTGELFF.

In this sample, this clone turned up a few times. This specimen includes other DNA sequences encoding the same CDR3. The chain recombines TRBV6-2 or TRBV6-3 with TRBJ1-1, with D perhaps TRBD1 (5 bases). Deletions cut 6 bases from V and 6 bases from J, with 8 bases between. This CDR3 has 11 residues. Germline CDR1 and CDR2: MNHEY and SVGEGT. CDR3 sequence: CASSQGAEAFF. The CDR3 region has the DNA TGTGCCAGCAGCCAGGGAGCTGAAGCTTTCTTT.

This chain connects TRBV6-1 to TRBJ1-4; D is unclear. CDR1 and CDR2 (germline): MNHNS, SASEGT. Trimming took 1 base from V and 5 from J, leaving 8 bases between them. The CDR3 covers 14 residues. The CDR3 region is CASSEDYFNEKLFF. CDR3 DNA sequence: TGTGCCAGCAGTGAAGACTACTTCAATGAAAAACTGTTTTTT.

The gene calls are TRBV10-2 and TRBJ1-5, with 8 bases lining up with TRBD1. The germline CDR1 and CDR2 sequences are WSHSY and SAAADI. This CDR3 has 14 amino acids. Losses at the gene ends were 4 bases for V and 7 bases for J; bases not matched to a gene: 6. The CDR3 DNA is TGCGCCAGCAGTGGGCAGGGGGCTTTCCAGCCCCAGCATTTT. Its translation: CASSGQGAFQPQHF.

This clone was found a few times. The chain joins TRBV19 to TRBJ1-2; 7 positions match TRBD1. The CDR3 covers 13 residues. Per the germline V gene, CDR1 is LNHDA and CDR2 is SQIVND (reference sequence). V shed 7 bases and J 6 bases; nucleotides not matched to a gene: 8. As DNA, the CDR3 is TGTGCCAGTATGGCGACACAGGGGAATGGCTACACCTTC. Translating it yields CASMATQGNGYTF.

The gene calls are TRBV9 and TRBJ2-7; 8 bases line up with TRBD2. CDR1 and CDR2 (germline): SGDLS, YYNGEE. The V gene end was trimmed by 0 bases and the J gene end by 3 bases; junction bases not matched to a gene: 11. This CDR3 spans 17 amino acids. CDR3 bases: TGTGCCAGCAGCGTAGGGGCGGTCAGCGGGGGCCACTACGAGCAGTACTTC. This encodes CASSVGAVSGGHYEQYF. Drawing the rest from reference TRBV9 and TRBJ2-7, the complete variable domain is DSGVTQTPKHLITATGQRVTLRCSPRSGDLSVYWYQQSLDQGLQFLIQYYNGEERAKGNILERFSAQQFPDLHSELNLSSLELGDSALYFCASSVGAVSGGHYEQYFGPGTRLTVT.

Here the CDR3 reads CASTSFPQDTYSGNTIYF. The CDR3 DNA reads as TGCGCCAGCACATCTTTCCCACAGGACACCTACTCTGGAAACACCATATATTTT. The chain couples TRBV5-1 to TRBJ1-3, with D possibly matching TRBD1 (5 bases). The CDR3 runs to 18 residues. Germline CDR1 is SGHRS and CDR2 is YFSETQ. With 6 bases removed from V and 0 bases from J, the gap between germline ends came to 22 bases.

V gene TRBV19 combines with J gene TRBJ1-4, with 9 bases matching TRBD1. Germline V CDR1 and CDR2: LNHDA, SQIVND (reference sequence). The CDR3 sequence is 15 residues long. V lost 6 bases to trimming and J lost 5 bases; unmatched junction nucleotides: 7. CDR3 sequence (DNA): TGTGCCAGTAGACCTCGGACAGGGGAAAATGAAAAACTGTTTTTT. It yields the protein CASRPRTGENEKLFF.

The J gene is TRBJ1-1, the V gene TRBV19; the match to TRBD1 covers 9 bases. CDR1 is LNHDA, CDR2 SQIVND, per germline (reference sequence). The CDR3 consists of 15 residues. V gave up 5 bases and J gave up 3 bases; unmatched junction bases: 7. The CDR3 DNA follows: TGTGCCAGTAGTTCACAGGGGGCGTGGGACACTGAAGCTTTCTTT. Encoded protein: CASSSQGAWDTEAFF.

The chain employs TRBV5-6 and TRBJ1-1; a weak D match, TRBD1 (5 bases). V was pared by 4 bases and J by 4 bases, with 5 bases between. The CDR3 is 11 residues long. Germline CDR1 and CDR2: SGHDT and YYEEEE. The CDR3 protein is CASSRGTEAFF. The CDR3 DNA is TGTGCCAGCAGCAGGGGCACTGAAGCTTTCTTT. The variable domain in full, completed from reference TRBV5-6 and TRBJ1-1, reads DAGVTQSPTHLIKTRGQQVTLRCSPKSGHDTVSWYQQALGQGPQFIFQYYEEEERQRGNFPDRFSGHQFPNYSSELNVNALLLGDSALYLCASSRGTEAFFGQGTRLTVV.

The genes are TRBV10-1 and TRBJ2-1; D remains unclear. The CDR3 spans 14 residues. The germline V and J ends were trimmed by 8 bases and 6 bases, with 17 bases remaining between them. CDR1 is WNHNN, CDR2 SYGVQD, per germline (reference sequence). The CDR3 loop reads CASSEDSTGNEQFF. DNA for the CDR3: TGCGCCAGCTCCGAAGACTCGACGGGCAATGAGCAGTTCTTC.